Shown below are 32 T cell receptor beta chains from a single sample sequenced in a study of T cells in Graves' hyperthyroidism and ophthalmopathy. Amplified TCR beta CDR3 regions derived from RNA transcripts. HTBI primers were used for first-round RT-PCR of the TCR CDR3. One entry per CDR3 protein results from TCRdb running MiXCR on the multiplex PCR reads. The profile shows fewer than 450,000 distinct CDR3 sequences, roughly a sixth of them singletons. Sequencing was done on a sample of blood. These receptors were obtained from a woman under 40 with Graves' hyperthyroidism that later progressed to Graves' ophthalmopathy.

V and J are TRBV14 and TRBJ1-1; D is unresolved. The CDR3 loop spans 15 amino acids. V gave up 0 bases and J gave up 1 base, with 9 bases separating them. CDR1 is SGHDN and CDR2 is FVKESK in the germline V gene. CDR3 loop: CASSQDWNENTEAFF. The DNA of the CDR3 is TGTGCCAGCAGCCAAGATTGGAATGAGAACACTGAAGCTTTCTTT. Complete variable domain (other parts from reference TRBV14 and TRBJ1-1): EAGVTQFPSHSVIEKGQTVTLRCDPISGHDNLYWYRRVMGKEIKFLLHFVKESKQDESGMPNNRFLAERTGGTYSTLKVQPAELEDSGVYFCASSQDWNENTEAFFGQGTRLTVV.

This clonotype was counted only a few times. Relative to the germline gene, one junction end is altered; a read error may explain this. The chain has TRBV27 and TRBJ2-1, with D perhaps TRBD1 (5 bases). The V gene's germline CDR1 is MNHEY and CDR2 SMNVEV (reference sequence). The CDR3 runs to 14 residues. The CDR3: CASSFSGPYNEQSF. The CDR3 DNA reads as TGTGCCAGCAGTTTCTCAGGGCCCTACAATGAGCAGTCCTTC.

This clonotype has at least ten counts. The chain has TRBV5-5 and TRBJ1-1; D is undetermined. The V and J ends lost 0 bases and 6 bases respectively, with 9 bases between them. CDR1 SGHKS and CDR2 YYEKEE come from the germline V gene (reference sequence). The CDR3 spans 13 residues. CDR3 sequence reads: CASSLAQPAEAFF. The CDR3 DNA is TGTGCCAGCAGCTTGGCCCAGCCCGCTGAAGCTTTCTTT.

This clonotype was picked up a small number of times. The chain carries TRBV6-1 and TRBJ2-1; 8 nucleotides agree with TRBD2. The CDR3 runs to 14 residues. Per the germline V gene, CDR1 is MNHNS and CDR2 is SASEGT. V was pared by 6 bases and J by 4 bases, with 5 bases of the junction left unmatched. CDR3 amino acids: CASRSGSAYNEQFF. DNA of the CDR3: TGTGCCAGCAGAAGCGGGAGTGCGTACAATGAGCAGTTCTTC.

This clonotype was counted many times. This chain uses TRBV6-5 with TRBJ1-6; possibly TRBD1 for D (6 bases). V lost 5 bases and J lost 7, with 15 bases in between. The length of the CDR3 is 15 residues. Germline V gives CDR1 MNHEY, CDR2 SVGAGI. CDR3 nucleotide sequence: TGTGCCAGCAGTCAACAGGGAGCTGGCAATTCACCCCTCCACTTT. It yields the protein CASSQQGAGNSPLHF.

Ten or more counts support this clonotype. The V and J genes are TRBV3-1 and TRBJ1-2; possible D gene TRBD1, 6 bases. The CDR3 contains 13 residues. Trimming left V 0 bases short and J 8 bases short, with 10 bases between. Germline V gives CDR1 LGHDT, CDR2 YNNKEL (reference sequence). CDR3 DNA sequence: TGTGCCAGCAGCCAAGATTCAGGGGACGGCTACACCTTC. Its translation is CASSQDSGDGYTF.

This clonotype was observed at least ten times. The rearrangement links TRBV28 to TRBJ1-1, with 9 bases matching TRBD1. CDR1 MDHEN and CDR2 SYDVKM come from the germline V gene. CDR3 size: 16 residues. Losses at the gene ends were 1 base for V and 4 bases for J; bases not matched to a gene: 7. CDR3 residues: CASSLYYTGGGTEAFF. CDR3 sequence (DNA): TGTGCCAGCAGTTTATATTACACAGGGGGCGGCACTGAAGCTTTCTTT.

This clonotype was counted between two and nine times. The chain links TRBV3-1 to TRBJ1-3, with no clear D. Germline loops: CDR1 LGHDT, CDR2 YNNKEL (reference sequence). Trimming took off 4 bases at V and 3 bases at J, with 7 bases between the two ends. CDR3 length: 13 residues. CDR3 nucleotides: TGTGCCAGCAGCCCAGGAAATGGAAACACCATATATTTT. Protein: CASSPGNGNTIYF.

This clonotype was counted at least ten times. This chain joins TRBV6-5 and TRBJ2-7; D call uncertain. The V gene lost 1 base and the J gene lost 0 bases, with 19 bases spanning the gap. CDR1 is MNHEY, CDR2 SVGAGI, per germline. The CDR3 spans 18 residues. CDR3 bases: TGTGCCAGCAGTTACTATGCTTCAACGGAAGATTTCTCCTACGAGCAGTACTTC. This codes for CASSYYASTEDFSYEQYF.

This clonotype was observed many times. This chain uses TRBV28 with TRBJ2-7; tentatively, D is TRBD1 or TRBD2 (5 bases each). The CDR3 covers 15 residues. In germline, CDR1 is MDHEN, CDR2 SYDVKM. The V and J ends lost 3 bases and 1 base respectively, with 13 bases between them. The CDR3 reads CASSLRGRKSYEQYF. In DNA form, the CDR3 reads TGTGCCAGCAGTTTGAGGGGTCGGAAATCCTACGAGCAGTACTTC.

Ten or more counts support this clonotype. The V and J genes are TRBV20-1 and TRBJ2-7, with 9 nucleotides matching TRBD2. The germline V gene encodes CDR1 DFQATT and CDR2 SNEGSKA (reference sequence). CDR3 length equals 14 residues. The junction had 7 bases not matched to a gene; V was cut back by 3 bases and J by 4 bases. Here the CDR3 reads CSASGVAGVYEQYF. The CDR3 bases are TGCAGTGCTAGTGGGGTAGCGGGAGTGTACGAGCAGTACTTC.

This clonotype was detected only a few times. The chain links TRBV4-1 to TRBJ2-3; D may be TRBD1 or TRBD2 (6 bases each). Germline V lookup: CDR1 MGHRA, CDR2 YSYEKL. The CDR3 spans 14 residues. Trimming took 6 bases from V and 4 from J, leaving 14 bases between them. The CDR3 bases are TGCGCCAGCAGACACAGGGAGGTGGCAGATACGCAGTATTTT. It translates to CASRHREVADTQYF.

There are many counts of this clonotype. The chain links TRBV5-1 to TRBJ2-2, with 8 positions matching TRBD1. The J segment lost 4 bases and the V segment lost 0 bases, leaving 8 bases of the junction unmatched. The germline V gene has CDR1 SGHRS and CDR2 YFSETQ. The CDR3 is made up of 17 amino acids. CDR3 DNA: TGCGCCAGCAGCTTGGGGACAGGGATATCGGGCACCGGGGAGCTGTTTTTT. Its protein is CASSLGTGISGTGELFF. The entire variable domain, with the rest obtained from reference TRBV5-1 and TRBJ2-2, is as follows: KAGVTQTPRYLIKTRGQQVTLSCSPISGHRSVSWYQQTPGQGLQFLFEYFSETQRNKGNFPGRFSGRQFSNSRSEMNVSTLELGDSALYLCASSLGTGISGTGELFFGEGSRLTVL.

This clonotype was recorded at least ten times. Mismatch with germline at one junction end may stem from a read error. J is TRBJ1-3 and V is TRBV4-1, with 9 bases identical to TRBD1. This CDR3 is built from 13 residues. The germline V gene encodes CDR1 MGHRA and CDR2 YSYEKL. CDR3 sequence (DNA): TGCGCCAGCAGCCACCAAGGACGGGACAGGGTCCATTTT. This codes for CASSHQGRDRVHF.

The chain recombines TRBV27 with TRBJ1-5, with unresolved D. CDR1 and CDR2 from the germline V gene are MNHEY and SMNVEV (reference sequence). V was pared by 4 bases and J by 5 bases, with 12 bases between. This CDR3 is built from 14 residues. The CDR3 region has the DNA TGTGCCAGCAGTTCATCGTGGCCCTATCAGCCCCAGCATTTT. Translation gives CASSSSWPYQPQHF.

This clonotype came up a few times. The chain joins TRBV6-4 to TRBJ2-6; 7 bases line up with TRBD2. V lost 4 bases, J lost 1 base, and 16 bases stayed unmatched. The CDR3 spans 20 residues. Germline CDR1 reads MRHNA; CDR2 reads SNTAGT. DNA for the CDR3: TGTGCCAGCAGTGTTTCCCTAGCGGAGGGAACCTTTTCTGGGGCCAACGTCCTGACTTTC. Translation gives CASSVSLAEGTFSGANVLTF.

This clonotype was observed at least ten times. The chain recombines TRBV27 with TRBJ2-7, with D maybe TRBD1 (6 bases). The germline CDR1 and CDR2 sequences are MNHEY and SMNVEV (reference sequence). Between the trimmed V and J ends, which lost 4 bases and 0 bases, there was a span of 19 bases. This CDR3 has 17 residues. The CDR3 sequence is CASSSPGASRDSYEQYF. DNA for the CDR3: TGTGCCAGCAGTTCCCCAGGGGCCTCACGCGACTCCTACGAGCAGTACTTC.

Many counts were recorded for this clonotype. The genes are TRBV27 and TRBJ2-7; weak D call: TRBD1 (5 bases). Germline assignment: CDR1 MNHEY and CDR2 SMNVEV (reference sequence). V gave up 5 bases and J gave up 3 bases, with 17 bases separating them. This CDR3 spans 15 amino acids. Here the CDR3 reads CASSLTSTAFYEQYF. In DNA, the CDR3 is TGTGCCAGCAGTCTTACCTCGACAGCCTTCTACGAGCAGTACTTC.

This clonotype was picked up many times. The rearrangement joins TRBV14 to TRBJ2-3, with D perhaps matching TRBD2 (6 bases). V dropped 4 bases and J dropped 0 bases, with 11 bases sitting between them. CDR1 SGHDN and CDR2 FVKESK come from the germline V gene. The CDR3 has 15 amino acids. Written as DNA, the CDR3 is TGTGCCAGCAGCCTCGGGGGAGCCAGCACAGATACGCAGTATTTT. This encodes CASSLGGASTDTQYF.

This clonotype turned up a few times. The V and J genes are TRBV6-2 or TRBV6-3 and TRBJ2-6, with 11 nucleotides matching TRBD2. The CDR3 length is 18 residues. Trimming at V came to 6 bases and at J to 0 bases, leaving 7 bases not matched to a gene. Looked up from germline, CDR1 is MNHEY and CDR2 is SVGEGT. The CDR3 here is CASSQPLAGGSGANVLTF. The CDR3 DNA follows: TGTGCCAGCAGCCAACCCCTAGCGGGGGGCTCTGGGGCCAACGTCCTGACTTTC.

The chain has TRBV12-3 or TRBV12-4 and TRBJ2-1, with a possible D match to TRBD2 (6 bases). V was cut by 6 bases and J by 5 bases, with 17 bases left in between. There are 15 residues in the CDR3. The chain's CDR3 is CASSLPGGTHNEQFF. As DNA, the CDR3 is TGTGCCAGCAGCCTACCTGGCGGGACCCACAATGAGCAGTTCTTC.

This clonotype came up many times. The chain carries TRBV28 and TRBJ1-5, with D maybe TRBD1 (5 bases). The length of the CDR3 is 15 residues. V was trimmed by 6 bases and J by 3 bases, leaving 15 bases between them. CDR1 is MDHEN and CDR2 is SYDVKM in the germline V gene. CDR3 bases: TGTGCCAGCAGACCAGACAGAACCATCAATCAGCCCCAGCATTTT. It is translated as CASRPDRTINQPQHF.

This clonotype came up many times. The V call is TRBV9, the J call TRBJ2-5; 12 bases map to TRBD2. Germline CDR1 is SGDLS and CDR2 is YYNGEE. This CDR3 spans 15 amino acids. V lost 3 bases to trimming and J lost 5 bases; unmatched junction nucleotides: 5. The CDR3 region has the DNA TGTGCCAGCAGCGACCGACTAGCGGGAGACGAGACCCAGTACTTC. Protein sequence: CASSDRLAGDETQYF.

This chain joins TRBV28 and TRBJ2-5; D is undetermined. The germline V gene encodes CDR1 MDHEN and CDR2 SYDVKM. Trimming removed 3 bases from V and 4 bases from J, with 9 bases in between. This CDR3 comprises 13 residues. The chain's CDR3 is CASSFRIRETQYF. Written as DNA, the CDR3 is TGTGCCAGCAGTTTTCGGATCAGAGAGACCCAGTACTTC. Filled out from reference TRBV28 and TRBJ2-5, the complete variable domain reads DVKVTQSSRYLVKRTGEKVFLECVQDMDHENMFWYRQDPGLGLRLIYFSYDVKMKEKGDIPEGYSVSREKKERFSLILESASTNQTSMYLCASSFRIRETQYFGPGTRLLVL.

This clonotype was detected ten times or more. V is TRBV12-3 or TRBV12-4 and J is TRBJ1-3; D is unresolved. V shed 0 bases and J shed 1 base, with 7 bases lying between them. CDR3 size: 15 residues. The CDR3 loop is CASSLAGLSGNTIYF. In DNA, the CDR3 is TGTGCCAGCAGTTTAGCCGGTCTTTCTGGAAACACCATATATTTT.

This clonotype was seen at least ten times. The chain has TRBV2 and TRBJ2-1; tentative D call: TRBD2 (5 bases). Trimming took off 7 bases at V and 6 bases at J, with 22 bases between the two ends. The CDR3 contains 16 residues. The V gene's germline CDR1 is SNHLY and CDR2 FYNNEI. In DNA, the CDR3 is TGTGCCAGCACCGCTCTCTCCGGGGTGTTCGCCAATGAGCAGTTCTTC. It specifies CASTALSGVFANEQFF.

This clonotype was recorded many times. The DNA for the CDR3 is TGTGCCAGCAGTCTCATGACAGACCATGAAAAACTGTTTTTT. It encodes CASSLMTDHEKLFF. The chain recombines TRBV12-3 or TRBV12-4 with TRBJ1-4; D might be TRBD1 (5 bases). The V gene lost 5 bases and the J gene lost 6 bases, with 13 bases spanning the gap. The CDR3 is 14 amino acids.

CDR3: CASSSTGAVADTQYF. The CDR3 DNA reads as TGTGCCAGCAGTTCCACCGGGGCAGTGGCAGATACGCAGTATTTT. This chain joins TRBV28 and TRBJ2-3; D may be TRBD1 or TRBD2 (5 bases each). The V and J ends lost 4 bases and 4 bases respectively, with 15 bases between them. The germline V gene encodes CDR1 MDHEN and CDR2 SYDVKM. The CDR3 is made up of 15 amino acids. The complete variable domain, with remaining parts taken from reference TRBV28 and TRBJ2-3, reads DVKVTQSSRYLVKRTGEKVFLECVQDMDHENMFWYRQDPGLGLRLIYFSYDVKMKEKGDIPEGYSVSREKKERFSLILESASTNQTSMYLCASSSTGAVADTQYFGPGTRLTVL.

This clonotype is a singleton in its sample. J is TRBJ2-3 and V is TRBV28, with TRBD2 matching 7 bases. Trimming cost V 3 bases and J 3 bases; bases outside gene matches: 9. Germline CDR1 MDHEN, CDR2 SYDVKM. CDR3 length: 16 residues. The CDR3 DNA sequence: TGTGCCAGCAGTTTGGGGCGGCTAGCGGTAACAGATACGCAGTATTTT. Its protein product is CASSLGRLAVTDTQYF.

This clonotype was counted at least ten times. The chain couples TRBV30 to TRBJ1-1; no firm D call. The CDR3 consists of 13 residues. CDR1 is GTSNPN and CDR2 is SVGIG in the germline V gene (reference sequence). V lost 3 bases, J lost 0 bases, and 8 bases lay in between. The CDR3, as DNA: TGTGCCTGGAGCGAGTGGGTGAACACTGAAGCTTTCTTT. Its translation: CAWSEWVNTEAFF.

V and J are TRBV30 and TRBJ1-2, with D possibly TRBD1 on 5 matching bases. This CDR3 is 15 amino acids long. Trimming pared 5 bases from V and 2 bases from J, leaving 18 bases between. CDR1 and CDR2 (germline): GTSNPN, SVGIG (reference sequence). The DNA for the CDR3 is TGTGCCTGGTGGAACCGGGGGGAGTCAAACTATGGCTACACCTTC. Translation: CAWWNRGESNYGYTF.

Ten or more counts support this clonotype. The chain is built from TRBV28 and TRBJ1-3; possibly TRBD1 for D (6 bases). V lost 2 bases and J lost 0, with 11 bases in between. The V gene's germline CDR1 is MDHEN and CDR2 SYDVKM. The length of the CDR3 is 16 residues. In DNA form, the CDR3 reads TGTGCCAGCAGTTTAGGAGGACAGCACTCTGGAAACACCATATATTTT. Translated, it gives CASSLGGQHSGNTIYF.